The TCR beta chain described here comes from a study of CD8 T cells in ankylosing spondylitis. Germline V gene sequence: CDR1 SGHTA, CDR2 FQGNSA. This CDR3 has 15 residues. Trimming took 1 base from V and 8 from J, leaving 12 bases between them. Turning to this clonotype: The antigen is not known.

Regarding the study as a whole: Earlier studies detected some motif variants in reactive arthritis synovial fluid and blood. Ankylosing spondylitis blood seemed to carry a telltale TCR beta motif made of several highly homologous variants.

TCRdb reanalysed the 5' RACE reads using MiXCR and keeps one entry per CDR3 protein. The sample gives around 890,000 distinct CDR3 sequences, around 11% of which show up once; approximately 0.5% is in the top ten. The sequence derives from a male donor with ankylosing spondylitis. Input material: blood, either unsorted or a sorted T cell fraction (not recorded which). This chain links TRBV7-2 with TRBJ1-6; D remains unclear. The CDR3 coding sequence is TGTGCCAGCAGCTTAGTTTGGTCTGAGGATTCACCCCTCCACTTT. Translating gives CASSLVWSEDSPLHF.